Listed here is a single T cell receptor (beta chain). Antigen: not known. One base away lies a much larger clone, so this may be a sequencing read error. Follow-up blood was drawn about 14 weeks, roughly three months, after antiretroviral therapy began. Whole blood was used without fractionation, so all unsorted peripheral T cells were included. Germline V gives CDR1 MDHEN, CDR2 SYDVKM. The CDR3 spans 13 residues. cDNA was made from about 510 ng RNA using alpha and beta constant primers. Each of the alpha and beta chains got its own library through chain-specific third strand synthesis with indices. Each CDR3 protein gets one entry after TCRdb re-called the 5' RACE reads with MiXCR. The sample includes roughly 15,000 distinct CDR3 sequences, 12% of them seen just once. The data are from a study of HIV-infected patients and healthy controls. General observations from the study: HIV+ repertoires were severely depleted of MAIT alpha-chain CDR3s, unlike healthy controls.

The specimen was blood, collected during antiretroviral therapy. The sequence came from an adult with HIV infection. The donor label of this sample is uncertain. The chain links TRBV28 to TRBJ1-5; 7 bases match TRBD1. CDR3 in DNA: TGTGCCAGCAGTCCGACAGGGCGTCAGCCCCATCATTTT. Protein product: CASSPTGRQPHHF.